This entry features one TCR beta chain sequence. Its target is not known. With a J-beta primer mix and a sample-barcoded 5' primer, a second PCR ran about 6 to 11 cycles. TCRdb independently ran MiXCR on the 5' RACE reads; one entry per CDR3 protein. This table has roughly 790,000 distinct CDR3 sequences, roughly 45% appearing once. This sample stems from a study of blood T cells in healthy people across ages. General study findings and limits: Per-million-T-cell TCR beta diversity fell roughly linearly with age.

V was clipped by 3 bases and J by 7 bases; unmatched bases: 10. Per germline, CDR1 SGDLS and CDR2 YYNGEE. The CDR3 is 15 amino acids. The origin of this receptor is an older woman in good health. The sequencing sample was made of blood. This rearrangement joins TRBV9 to TRBJ1-5, with 7 bases matching TRBD1. In DNA, the CDR3 is TGTGCCAGCAGCGCCACCGGGACAGAGGTACAGCCCCAGCATTTT. Its protein product is CASSATGTEVQPQHF.